Below, 12 T cell receptor beta chains from the same sample are listed, as sequenced in a study of cytomegalovirus exposure and HLA in healthy donors listed by TCRdb under 2017. The receptor library was made with the immunoSEQ multiplex PCR assay. For the multiplex PCR, a mixture combining 60 forward primers for TCR Vbeta segments and 13 reverse primers for TCR Jbeta segments was used. Drawn from immuneACCESS, this table holds only the in-frame rearrangements with V and J called that TCRdb kept. Clones are partly lost; checked studies trace under half to an unresolved V gene and leave the rest unexplained. The sample data list roughly 93,000 clones, and roughly 72% of these were observed just once. Of the sample, approximately 0.56% falls within the top ten clones. Sequencing was carried out using PBMCs. These receptors were collected from a man aged 30-40 years in good health and CMV-seronegative.

The chain combines TRBV13 with TRBJ2-7; TRBD1 agrees at 9 bases. Germline V gives CDR1 PRHDT, CDR2 FYEKMQ (reference sequence). Trimming took 5 bases from V and 4 from J; bases not matched to a gene: 3. CDR3 size: 13 residues. The CDR3: CASSRDRGYEQYF. CDR3 sequence (DNA): TGTGCCAGCAGCCGTGACAGGGGGTACGAGCAGTACTTC.

This chain uses TRBV6-1 with TRBJ1-1; D possibly corresponds to TRBD1 (5 bases). V gave up 3 bases and J gave up 4 bases, with 9 bases separating them. Germline lookup yields CDR1 MNHNS and CDR2 SASEGT. CDR3 size: 13 residues. The CDR3 DNA reads TGTGCCAGCAGTGACAACGGGGGCACTGAAGCTTTCTTT. Protein sequence: CASSDNGGTEAFF.

A word on this clone: The identical CDR3 is also encoded by other nucleotide sequences in the sample. The chain links TRBV7-2 to TRBJ1-5; D gene unclear. The CDR3 totals 13 residues. Germline-derived CDR1 and CDR2 are SGHTA and FQGNSA. Trimming removed 1 base at V and 4 bases at J, with 5 bases between. CDR3 in amino acids: CASSLGLNQPQHF. The CDR3 region has the DNA TGTGCCAGCAGCTTAGGGCTTAATCAGCCCCAGCATTTT. Full variable domain (outside the CDR3, taken from reference TRBV7-2 and TRBJ1-5): GAGVSQSPSNKVTEKGKDVELRCDPISGHTALYWYRQSLGQGLEFLIYFQGNSAPDKSGLPSDRFSAERTGGSVSTLTIQRTQQEDSAVYLCASSLGLNQPQHFGDGTRLSIL.

This sequence joins TRBV28 and TRBJ2-7, with 11 bases lining up with TRBD1. The trim removed 5 bases at V and 4 bases at J, leaving 7 bases unmatched. Germline CDR1 is MDHEN and CDR2 is SYDVKM. The length of the CDR3 is 15 residues. CDR3 coding DNA: TGTGCCAGCAGTCAAGGACAGGGGGCCTTATACGAGCAGTACGTC. Amino acid sequence: CASSQGQGALYEQYV.

V is TRBV14 and J is TRBJ1-2; D is unresolved. This CDR3 has 14 amino acids. CDR1 and CDR2 from the germline V gene are SGHDN and FVKESK. V lost 1 base and J 3 bases, leaving 9 bases between the germline ends. The CDR3 sequence is CASSQGVRDYGYTF. In DNA, the CDR3 is TGTGCCAGCAGCCAAGGCGTACGTGACTATGGCTACACCTTC.

J is TRBJ2-4 and V is TRBV18; 9 positions agree with TRBD2. The germline gives CDR1 KGHSH, CDR2 LQKENI. The CDR3 contains 18 residues. V was pared by 3 bases and J by 1 base, with 10 bases of the junction left unmatched. CDR3: CASSPIAGASEAKNIQYF. The DNA of the CDR3 is TGTGCCAGCTCACCGATAGCGGGGGCCTCCGAGGCCAAAAACATTCAGTACTTC.

This chain connects TRBV5-8 to TRBJ2-1; 7 bases match TRBD1. The germline V gene has CDR1 SGHTS and CDR2 YDEGEE. V lost 0 bases, J lost 3 bases, and 3 bases stayed unmatched. This CDR3 is built from 15 residues. The CDR3 DNA follows: TGTGCCAGCAGCTTGGGACAGGGCATCTACAATGAGCAGTTCTTC. Protein sequence: CASSLGQGIYNEQFF.

This clone appeared a few times. The chain links TRBV7-2 to TRBJ2-1; TRBD1 matches 8 bases. The germline CDR1 and CDR2 sequences are SGHTA and FQGNSA. The CDR3 covers 14 residues. V gave up 6 bases and J gave up 7 bases; unmatched junction bases: 8. CDR3 amino acids: CASSQTGVVNEQFF. CDR3 DNA sequence: TGTGCCAGCAGTCAGACAGGGGTCGTTAATGAGCAGTTCTTC.

This clone is a singleton in its sample. This chain connects TRBV15 to TRBJ2-7, with D tentatively TRBD2 (6 bases). CDR1 is LNHNV and CDR2 is YYDKDF in the germline V gene (reference sequence). The CDR3 extends over 15 amino acids. Trimming stripped 3 bases from V and 0 bases from J, with 12 bases between. The CDR3: CATSSEEGISYEQYF. The CDR3 DNA is TGTGCCACCAGCAGCGAGGAGGGGATCTCCTACGAGCAGTACTTC.

The chain carries TRBV11-2 and TRBJ2-1; D gene uncertain. The germline V and J ends were trimmed by 1 base and 9 bases, with 4 bases remaining between them. Germline loops: CDR1 SGHAT, CDR2 FQNNGV. The CDR3 consists of 11 residues. DNA of the CDR3: TGTGCCAGCAGCTTAGCCCGTGAGCAGTTCTTC. Encoded protein: CASSLAREQFF.

This clone was seen a few times. The chain combines TRBV19 with TRBJ1-5; 9 bases agree with TRBD1. Germline loops: CDR1 LNHDA, CDR2 SQIVND (reference sequence). This CDR3 contains 14 residues. The J segment lost 6 bases and the V segment lost 4 bases, leaving 4 bases of the junction unmatched. CDR3 protein: CASSTTGGAQPQHF. CDR3 nucleotide sequence: TGTGCCAGTAGTACCACAGGGGGCGCTCAGCCCCAGCATTTT.

The chain couples TRBV11-2 to TRBJ2-1, with 7 bases that match TRBD2. Germline V gene lookup returns CDR1 SGHAT and CDR2 FQNNGV. This CDR3 is 16 amino acids long. V trimming: 0 bases; J trimming: 5 bases; junction bases outside the gene matches: 7. In DNA form, the CDR3 reads TGTGCCAGCAGCTTAGAGATTAGCGGGCCTAACAATGAGCAGTTCTTC. Translation gives CASSLEISGPNNEQFF.